The 25 T cell receptor beta chains given below trace back to one sample, sequenced in a study of blood T cell repertoires in COVID-19. Profiled with immunoSEQ multiplex PCR; TCRdb holds only in-frame clones, not every one. The sample contains over 200,000 clones, about nine tenths of which appear only once. The sample was PBMCs or T cells enriched from blood (not recorded which). The receptors were gathered from a man aged 18-30 years who had recovered from COVID-19.

The chain's CDR3 is CSVTFETGPAGANVLTF. The DNA for the CDR3 is TGCAGCGTCACTTTCGAGACAGGGCCGGCTGGGGCCAACGTCCTGACTTTC. The genes are TRBV29-1 and TRBJ2-6; 7 positions match TRBD1. The CDR3 runs 17 residues. With V trimmed by 6 bases and J by 2 bases, 13 bases remained unmatched. Germline CDR1 and CDR2: SQVTM and ANQGSEA.

This clone was detected a few times. J is TRBJ1-6 and V is TRBV11-1; D call uncertain. The CDR3 is 13 residues long. The germline CDR1 and CDR2 sequences are SGHAT and FQDESV (reference sequence). With 2 bases removed from V and 13 bases from J, the gap between germline ends came to 12 bases. The DNA for the CDR3 is TGTGCCAGCAGCTTATCTGGGGAGAGGCCCCTCCACTTT. Its protein is CASSLSGERPLHF.

This chain links TRBV4-1 with TRBJ1-6, with 9 bases fitting TRBD1. The CDR3 consists of 16 residues. The germline V gene encodes CDR1 MGHRA and CDR2 YSYEKL. V dropped 2 bases and J dropped 6; count of bases not matched to a gene: 5. For the CDR3, the DNA is TGCGCCAGCAGCCAAAAGGGACAGGGAGGTAATTCACCCCTCCACTTT. This translates into CASSQKGQGGNSPLHF.

The chain is built from TRBV19 and TRBJ1-6; D call uncertain. The CDR3 is 14 amino acids. Trimming left V 5 bases short and J 6 bases short, with 11 bases between. Germline CDR1 reads LNHDA; CDR2 reads SQIVND (reference sequence). CDR3 sequence: CASSRGQVNSPLHF. The DNA for the CDR3 is TGTGCCAGTAGTCGGGGTCAGGTTAATTCACCCCTCCACTTT.

CDR3 residues: CAWRSGTGGTNEKLFF. The DNA of the CDR3 is TGTGCCTGGAGATCCGGGACAGGGGGCACTAATGAAAAACTGTTTTTT. The chain is built from TRBV30 and TRBJ1-4, with 12 positions matching TRBD1. The CDR3 length is 16 residues. The V and J ends lost 3 bases and 2 bases, in that order; junction bases with no gene match: 4. Germline CDR1 GTSNPN, CDR2 SVGIG (reference sequence).

This clone appeared a single time. This chain's CDR3 is CASSPGTGEADIQYF. The CDR3 bases are TGTGCCAGCTCACCGGGAACAGGGGAGGCTGACATTCAGTACTTC. The chain is built from TRBV18 and TRBJ2-4; D may be TRBD1 (7 bases). The CDR3 has 15 residues. V was clipped by 3 bases and J by 8 bases, with 17 bases between them. Germline assignment: CDR1 KGHSH and CDR2 LQKENI. The whole variable domain, filled in from reference TRBV18 and TRBJ2-4, reads NAGVMQNPRHLVRRRGQEARLRCSPMKGHSHVYWYRQLPEEGLKFMVYLQKENIIDESGMPKERFSAEFPKEGPSILRIQQVVRGDSAAYFCASSPGTGEADIQYFGAGTRLSVL.

The chain recombines TRBV3-1 (or the pseudogene TRBV3-2) with TRBJ2-5; TRBD2 agrees at 11 bases. The germline CDR1 and CDR2 sequences are LGHDT and YNNKEL (reference sequence). This CDR3 is built from 17 residues. The V gene end was trimmed by 1 base and the J gene end by 4 bases; junction bases not matched to a gene: 8. DNA of the CDR3: TGTGCCAGCAGCCAAGTCTTTAGCGGGGGGGCGGGAGAGACCCAGTACTTC. This codes for CASSQVFSGGAGETQYF.

Comments on this clone: The same CDR3 can be traced to other DNA sequences in this sample. The gene calls are TRBV29-1 and TRBJ1-2; TRBD1 matches 9 bases. V lost 5 bases to trimming and J lost 8 bases; unmatched junction nucleotides: 6. CDR1 is SQVTM and CDR2 is ANQGSEA in the germline V gene. The CDR3 spans 12 residues. The CDR3 region is CSVPGQGGGYTF. In DNA form, the CDR3 reads TGCAGCGTTCCGGGACAGGGAGGGGGCTACACCTTC.

The V call is TRBV19, the J call TRBJ2-2; D is possibly TRBD2 (6 bases). In germline, CDR1 is LNHDA, CDR2 SQIVND (reference sequence). The CDR3 is 16 amino acids. The V gene lost 7 bases and the J gene lost 0 bases, with 15 bases spanning the gap. CDR3 protein: CASIPVAEANTGELFF. Written as DNA, the CDR3 is TGTGCCAGTATCCCGGTAGCGGAAGCGAACACCGGGGAGCTGTTTTTT. Based on the CDR3 plus reference TRBV19 and TRBJ2-2, the full variable domain is DGGITQSPKYLFRKEGQNVTLSCEQNLNHDAMYWYRQDPGQGLRLIYYSQIVNDFQKGDIAEGYSVSREKKESFPLTVTSAQKNPTAFYLCASIPVAEANTGELFFGEGSRLTVL.

This chain joins TRBV19 and TRBJ2-7; a weak D match, TRBD2 (6 bases). CDR3 length equals 15 residues. Germline V CDR1 and CDR2: LNHDA, SQIVND (reference sequence). With 5 bases removed from V and 5 bases from J, the gap between germline ends came to 19 bases. CDR3 sequence: CASSVRLGAADEQYF. The DNA of the CDR3 is TGTGCCAGTAGTGTAAGACTAGGTGCTGCGGACGAGCAGTACTTC.

The genes are TRBV5-1 and TRBJ1-4, with a weak D call TRBD1 (5 bases). The CDR3 has 14 amino acids. V lost 7 bases and J 4 bases, leaving 14 bases between the germline ends. Germline CDR1 reads SGHRS; CDR2 reads YFSETQ. Here the CDR3 reads CASGETVFNEKLFF. CDR3 in DNA: TGCGCCAGCGGTGAGACAGTATTTAATGAAAAACTGTTTTTT.

The sample holds one count of this clone. The rearrangement links TRBV21-1 to TRBJ2-1; the table's D call, TRBD1, was not checked against the DNA. TRBV21-1 is noted as a pseudogene. The CDR3 runs to 18 residues. The CDR3 nucleotides read TGTGCCAGCAGCAATTACGGGAAGACGGGACAGCGAAACAATGAGCAGTTCTTC. Residues: CASSNYGKTGQRNNEQFF.

The chain employs TRBV5-8 and TRBJ1-5; possible D gene TRBD1, 5 bases. CDR1 and CDR2 (germline): SGHTS, YDEGEE. The CDR3 is 17 amino acids. V lost 3 bases and J 0 bases, leaving 16 bases between the germline ends. The CDR3 region is CASSSMTRTTSNQPQHF. CDR3 sequence (DNA): TGTGCCAGCAGCTCGATGACCCGGACAACTAGCAATCAGCCCCAGCATTTT.

This clone occurred a few times. This rearrangement joins TRBV27 to TRBJ1-2, with D possibly being TRBD1 (5 bases). Germline CDR1 is MNHEY and CDR2 is SMNVEV (reference sequence). The CDR3 loop spans 17 amino acids. Trimming removed 1 base at V and 4 bases at J, with 19 bases between. This chain's CDR3 is CASSLYPTGHIVYGYTF. In nucleotides, the CDR3 is TGTGCCAGCAGTTTATACCCAACAGGTCACATAGTCTATGGCTACACCTTC.

This clone showed up just once. The rearrangement uses TRBV28 and TRBJ2-1, with D hard to call. Germline CDR1 reads MDHEN; CDR2 reads SYDVKM. The CDR3 spans 15 residues. Trimming pared 5 bases from V and 3 bases from J, leaving 14 bases between. Here the CDR3 DNA reads TGTGCCAGCAGTACCCGCCGCGTCGTCTACAATGAGCAGTTCTTC. Translating gives CASSTRRVVYNEQFF.

The chain joins TRBV2 to TRBJ1-5, with D possibly matching TRBD1 (6 bases). The germline V gene encodes CDR1 SNHLY and CDR2 FYNNEI. CDR3 size: 16 residues. V lost 4 bases and J lost 2, with 15 bases in between. The CDR3: CASSASPGAGNQPQHF. The CDR3 region has the DNA TGTGCCAGCAGTGCCTCCCCAGGGGCCGGCAATCAGCCCCAGCATTTT.

This clone was seen a single time. V usage is TRBV6-5 and J usage is TRBJ1-6; D is ambiguous. CDR3 length: 15 amino acids. From germline, CDR1 is MNHEY and CDR2 SVGAGI. V was clipped by 7 bases and J by 0 bases, with 10 bases between them. CDR3 coding DNA: TGTGCCAGCAACGAGGCGAGCTCCTATAATTCACCCCTCCACTTT. The encoded protein is CASNEASSYNSPLHF.

The CDR3 coding sequence is TGTGCCTGGAGTGCTGGACAGGGGGCGTATGGCTACACCTTC. It translates to CAWSAGQGAYGYTF. V is TRBV30 and J is TRBJ1-2; 11 bases fit TRBD1. The CDR3 totals 14 residues. The ends lost 1 base at V and 5 bases at J; junction bases unmatched: 3. Germline V gene sequence: CDR1 GTSNPN, CDR2 SVGIG (reference sequence).

V is TRBV15 and J is TRBJ2-5; 8 nucleotides align to TRBD2. The germline CDR1 and CDR2 sequences are LNHNV and YYDKDF (reference sequence). There are 14 residues in the CDR3. The ends lost 6 bases at V and 2 bases at J; junction bases unmatched: 5. CDR3 coding DNA: TGTGCCACCAGTCCGACTAGCGTTCAAGAGACCCAGTACTTC. This sequence encodes CATSPTSVQETQYF. Looking up the rest from reference TRBV15 and TRBJ2-5 gives the full variable domain: DAMVIQNPRYQVTQFGKPVTLSCSQTLNHNVMYWYQQKSSQAPKLLFHYYDKDFNNEADTPDNFQSRRPNTSFCFLDIRSPGLGDTAMYLCATSPTSVQETQYFGPGTRLLVL.

The rearrangement uses TRBV7-9 and TRBJ2-1; a possible D gene is TRBD1 (6 bases). Trimming stripped 5 bases from V and 10 bases from J, with 6 bases between. CDR3 size: 10 residues. From germline, CDR1 is SEHNR and CDR2 FQNEAQ (reference sequence). CDR3 DNA: TGTGCCAGCAGCGGACAGGAGCAGTTCTTC. It yields the protein CASSGQEQFF.

Only a few counts were recorded for this clone. The chain has TRBV19 and TRBJ1-1; TRBD1 aligns across 9 bases. Per the germline V gene, CDR1 is LNHDA and CDR2 is SQIVND (reference sequence). The CDR3 totals 13 residues. Germline trimming cut 7 bases from V and 7 bases from J; bases unmatched to any gene: 7. CDR3 nucleotides: TGTGCCAGTAAGTCCGGGACAGGGTATGAAGCTTTCTTT. Protein product: CASKSGTGYEAFF. Based on the CDR3 plus reference TRBV19 and TRBJ1-1, the full variable domain is DGGITQSPKYLFRKEGQNVTLSCEQNLNHDAMYWYRQDPGQGLRLIYYSQIVNDFQKGDIAEGYSVSREKKESFPLTVTSAQKNPTAFYLCASKSGTGYEAFFGQGTRLTVV.

This rearrangement joins TRBV4-2 to TRBJ2-4; 11 bases are shared with TRBD1. Unmatched junction bases numbered 7, after V lost 4 bases and J lost 8 bases. Germline lookup yields CDR1 LGHNA and CDR2 YNFKEQ. This CDR3 is 15 amino acids long. This CDR3 is CASSRDRGEAYIQYF. CDR3 bases: TGTGCCAGCAGCCGGGACAGGGGGGAGGCTTACATTCAGTACTTC.

In DNA, the CDR3 is TGTGCCAGCAGCTTACGCACCACTAGCGGGAGTCCTACCGGGGAGCTGTTTTTT. This translates into CASSLRTTSGSPTGELFF. The chain carries TRBV7-3 and TRBJ2-2; 11 positions agree with TRBD2. The CDR3 consists of 18 residues. The germline V gene encodes CDR1 SGHTA and CDR2 FQGTGA. V was pared by 2 bases and J by 5 bases, with 10 bases of the junction left unmatched.

The V and J genes are TRBV20-1 and TRBJ1-2; the match to TRBD1 covers 8 bases. The CDR3 has 15 residues. Germline CDR1 is DFQATT and CDR2 is SNEGSKA (reference sequence). Losses at the gene ends were 3 bases for V and 0 bases for J; bases not matched to a gene: 6. This CDR3 reads CSASTQGASNYGYTF. The CDR3 DNA reads TGCAGTGCTAGTACTCAGGGGGCTTCTAACTATGGCTACACCTTC.

This chain links TRBV30 with TRBJ1-2, with TRBD1 identical over 9 bases. The CDR3 runs 15 residues. V was clipped by 1 base and J by 3 bases; unmatched bases: 6. Per germline, CDR1 GTSNPN and CDR2 SVGIG (reference sequence). CDR3: CAWSGGQGNDYGYTF. The CDR3 DNA follows: TGTGCCTGGAGTGGGGGACAGGGAAATGACTATGGCTACACCTTC.